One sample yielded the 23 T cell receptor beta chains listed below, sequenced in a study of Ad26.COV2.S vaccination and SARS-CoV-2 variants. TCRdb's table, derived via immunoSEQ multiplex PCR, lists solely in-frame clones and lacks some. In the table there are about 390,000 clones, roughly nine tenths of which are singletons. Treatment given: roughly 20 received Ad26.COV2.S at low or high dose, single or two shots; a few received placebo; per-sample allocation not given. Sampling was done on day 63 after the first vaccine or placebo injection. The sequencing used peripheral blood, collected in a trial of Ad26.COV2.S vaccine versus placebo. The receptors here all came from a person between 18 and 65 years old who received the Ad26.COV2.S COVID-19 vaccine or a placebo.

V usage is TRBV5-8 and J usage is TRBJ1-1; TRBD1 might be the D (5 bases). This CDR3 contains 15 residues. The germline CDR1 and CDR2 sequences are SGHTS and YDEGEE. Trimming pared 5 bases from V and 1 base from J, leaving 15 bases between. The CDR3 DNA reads TGTGCCAGCAGTCACAGGAGGACATCGAACACTGAAGCTTTCTTT. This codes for CASSHRRTSNTEAFF.

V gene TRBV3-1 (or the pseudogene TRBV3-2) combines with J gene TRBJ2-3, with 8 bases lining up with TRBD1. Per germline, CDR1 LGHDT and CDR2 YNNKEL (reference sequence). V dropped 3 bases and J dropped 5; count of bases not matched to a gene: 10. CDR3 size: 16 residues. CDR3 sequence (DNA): TGTGCCAGCAGCCAGCCGGGGACAGGTGACAAAGATACGCAGTATTTT. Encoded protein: CASSQPGTGDKDTQYF.

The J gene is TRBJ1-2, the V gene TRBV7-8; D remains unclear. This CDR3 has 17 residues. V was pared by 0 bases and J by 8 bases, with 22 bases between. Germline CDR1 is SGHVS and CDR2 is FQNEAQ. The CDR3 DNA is TGTGCCAGCAGCTTAGCGCGGACTAGGGAAGGCCTTGGGGGCTACACCTTC. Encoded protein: CASSLARTREGLGGYTF.

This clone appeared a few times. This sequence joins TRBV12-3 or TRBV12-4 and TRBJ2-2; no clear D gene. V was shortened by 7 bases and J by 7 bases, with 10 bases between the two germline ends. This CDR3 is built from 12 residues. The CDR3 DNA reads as TGTGCCAGCAACCCGGAAAACGGGGAGCTGTTTTTT. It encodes CASNPENGELFF.

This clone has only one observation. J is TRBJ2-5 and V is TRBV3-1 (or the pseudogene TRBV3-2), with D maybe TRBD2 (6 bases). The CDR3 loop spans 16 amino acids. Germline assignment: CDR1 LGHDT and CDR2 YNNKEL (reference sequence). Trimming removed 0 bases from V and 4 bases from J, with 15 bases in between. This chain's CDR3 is CASSQDLAGTVETQYF. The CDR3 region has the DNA TGTGCCAGCAGCCAAGATTTGGCGGGGACTGTAGAGACCCAGTACTTC.

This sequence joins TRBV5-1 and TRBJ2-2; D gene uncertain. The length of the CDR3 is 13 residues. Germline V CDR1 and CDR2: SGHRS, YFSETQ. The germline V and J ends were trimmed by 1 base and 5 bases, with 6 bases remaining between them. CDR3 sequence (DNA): TGCGCCAGCAGCTTGACCCTTACCGGGGAGCTGTTTTTT. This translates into CASSLTLTGELFF.

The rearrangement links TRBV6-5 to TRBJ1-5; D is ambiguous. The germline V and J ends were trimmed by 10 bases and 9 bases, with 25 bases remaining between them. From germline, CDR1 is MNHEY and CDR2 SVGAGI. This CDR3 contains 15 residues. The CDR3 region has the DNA TGTGCCACCCTTCCCATACAAGGCACCCTCCGGCCCCAGCATTTT. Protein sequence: CATLPIQGTLRPQHF.

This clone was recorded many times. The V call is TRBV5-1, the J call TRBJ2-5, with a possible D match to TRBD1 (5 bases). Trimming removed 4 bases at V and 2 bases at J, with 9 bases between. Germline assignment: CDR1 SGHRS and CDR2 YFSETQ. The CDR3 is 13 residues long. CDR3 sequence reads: CASSVQAQETQYF. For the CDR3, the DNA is TGCGCCAGCAGCGTACAGGCTCAAGAGACCCAGTACTTC.

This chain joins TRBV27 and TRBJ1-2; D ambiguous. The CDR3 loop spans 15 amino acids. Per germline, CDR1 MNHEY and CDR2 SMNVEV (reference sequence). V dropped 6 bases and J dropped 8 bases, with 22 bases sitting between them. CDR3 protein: CASRRSLGAEEGYTF. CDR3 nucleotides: TGTGCCAGCAGGCGAAGTTTAGGTGCCGAGGAGGGCTACACCTTC.

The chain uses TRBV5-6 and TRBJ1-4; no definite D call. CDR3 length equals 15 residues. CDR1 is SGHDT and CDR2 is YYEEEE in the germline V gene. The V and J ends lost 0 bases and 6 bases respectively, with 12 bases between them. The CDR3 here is CASSLEGSGYEKLFF. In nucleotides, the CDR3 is TGTGCCAGCAGCTTGGAGGGATCGGGATATGAAAAACTGTTTTTT.

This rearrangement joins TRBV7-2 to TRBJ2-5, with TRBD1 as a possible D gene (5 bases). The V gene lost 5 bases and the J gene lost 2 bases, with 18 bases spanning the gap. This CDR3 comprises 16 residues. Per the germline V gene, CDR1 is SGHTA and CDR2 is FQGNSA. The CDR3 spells CASSIGWGLQQETQYF. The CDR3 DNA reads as TGTGCCAGCAGCATAGGATGGGGCTTACAACAAGAGACCCAGTACTTC. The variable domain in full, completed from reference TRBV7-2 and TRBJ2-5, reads GAGVSQSPSNKVTEKGKDVELRCDPISGHTALYWYRQSLGQGLEFLIYFQGNSAPDKSGLPSDRFSAERTGGSVSTLTIQRTQQEDSAVYLCASSIGWGLQQETQYFGPGTRLLVL.

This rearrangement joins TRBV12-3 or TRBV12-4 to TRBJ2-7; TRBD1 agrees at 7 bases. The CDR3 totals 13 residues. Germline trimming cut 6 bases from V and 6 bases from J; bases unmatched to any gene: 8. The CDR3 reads CASRSTGFGEQYF. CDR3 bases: TGTGCCAGCAGATCGACAGGGTTCGGCGAGCAGTACTTC.

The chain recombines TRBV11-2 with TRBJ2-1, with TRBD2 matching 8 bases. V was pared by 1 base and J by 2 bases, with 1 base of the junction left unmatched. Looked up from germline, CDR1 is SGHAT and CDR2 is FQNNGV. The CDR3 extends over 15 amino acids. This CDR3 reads CASSLGLATYNEQFF. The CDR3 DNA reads TGTGCCAGCAGCTTAGGACTAGCGACCTACAATGAGCAGTTCTTC. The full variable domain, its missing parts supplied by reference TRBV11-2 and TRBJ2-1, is EAGVAQSPRYKIIEKRQSVAFWCNPISGHATLYWYQQILGQGPKLLIQFQNNGVVDDSQLPKDRFSAERLKGVDSTLKIQPAKLEDSAVYLCASSLGLATYNEQFFGPGTRLTVL.

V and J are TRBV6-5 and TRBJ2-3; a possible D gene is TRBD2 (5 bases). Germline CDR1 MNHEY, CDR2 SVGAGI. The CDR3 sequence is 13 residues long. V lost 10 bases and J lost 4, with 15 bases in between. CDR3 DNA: TGTGCCACCACCGGGCCGCGGGCAGATACGCAGTATTTT. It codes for CATTGPRADTQYF.

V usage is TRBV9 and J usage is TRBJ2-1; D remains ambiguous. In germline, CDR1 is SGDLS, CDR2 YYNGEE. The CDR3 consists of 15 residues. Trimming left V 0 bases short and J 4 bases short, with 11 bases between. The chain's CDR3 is CASSVAGYGYNEQFF. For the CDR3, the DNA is TGTGCCAGCAGCGTAGCTGGGTATGGATACAATGAGCAGTTCTTC.

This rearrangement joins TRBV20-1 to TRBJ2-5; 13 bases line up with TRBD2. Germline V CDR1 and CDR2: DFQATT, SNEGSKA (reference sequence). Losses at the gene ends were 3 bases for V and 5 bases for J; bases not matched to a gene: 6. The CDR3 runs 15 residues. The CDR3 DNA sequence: TGCAGTGCTAGTCCCCGGACTAGCGGGGGTGAGACCCAGTACTTC. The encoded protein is CSASPRTSGGETQYF.

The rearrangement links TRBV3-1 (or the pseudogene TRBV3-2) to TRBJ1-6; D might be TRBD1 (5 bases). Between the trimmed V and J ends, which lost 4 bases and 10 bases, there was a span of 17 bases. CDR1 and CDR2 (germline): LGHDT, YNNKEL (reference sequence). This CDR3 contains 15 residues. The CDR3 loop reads CASSPDEGAESPLHF. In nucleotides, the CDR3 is TGTGCCAGCAGCCCAGACGAAGGGGCCGAATCACCCCTCCACTTT.

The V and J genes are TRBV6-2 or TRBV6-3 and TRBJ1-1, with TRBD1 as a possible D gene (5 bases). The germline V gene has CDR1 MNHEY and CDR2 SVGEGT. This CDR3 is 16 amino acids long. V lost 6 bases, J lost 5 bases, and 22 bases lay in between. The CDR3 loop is CASSSTDKLANTEAFF. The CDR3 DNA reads TGTGCCAGCAGCTCCACGGACAAATTGGCGAATACTGAAGCTTTCTTT.

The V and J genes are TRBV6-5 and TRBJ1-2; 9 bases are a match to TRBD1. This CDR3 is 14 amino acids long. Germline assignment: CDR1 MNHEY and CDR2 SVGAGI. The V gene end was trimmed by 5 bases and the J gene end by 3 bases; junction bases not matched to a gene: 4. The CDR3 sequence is CASSLGQGYYGYTF. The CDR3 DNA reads TGTGCCAGCAGTCTCGGACAGGGGTACTATGGCTACACCTTC.

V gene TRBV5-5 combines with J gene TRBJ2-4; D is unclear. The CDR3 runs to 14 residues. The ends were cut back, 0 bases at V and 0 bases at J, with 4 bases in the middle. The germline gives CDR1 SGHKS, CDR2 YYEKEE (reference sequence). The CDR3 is CASSLGLAKNIQYF. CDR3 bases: TGTGCCAGCAGCTTGGGCCTAGCCAAAAACATTCAGTACTTC.

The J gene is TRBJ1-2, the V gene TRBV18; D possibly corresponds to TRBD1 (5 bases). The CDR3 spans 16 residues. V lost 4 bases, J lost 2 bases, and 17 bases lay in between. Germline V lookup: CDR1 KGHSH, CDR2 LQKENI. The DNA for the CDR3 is TGTGCCAGCTCACAAAGGATCGATGGGGACAACTATGGCTACACCTTC. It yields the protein CASSQRIDGDNYGYTF.

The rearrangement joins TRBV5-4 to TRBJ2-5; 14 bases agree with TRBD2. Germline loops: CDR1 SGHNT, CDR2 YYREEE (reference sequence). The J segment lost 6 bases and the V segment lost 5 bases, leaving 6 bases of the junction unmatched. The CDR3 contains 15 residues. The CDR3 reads CASRPGLAGGKTQYF. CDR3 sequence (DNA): TGTGCCAGCAGACCCGGACTAGCGGGGGGCAAGACCCAGTACTTC.

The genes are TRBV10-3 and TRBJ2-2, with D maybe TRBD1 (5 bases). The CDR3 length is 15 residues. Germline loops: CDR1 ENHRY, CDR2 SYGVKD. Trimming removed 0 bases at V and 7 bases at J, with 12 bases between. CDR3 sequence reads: CAISESRQGSGELFF. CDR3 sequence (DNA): TGTGCCATCAGTGAGTCCCGGCAGGGCAGCGGGGAGCTGTTTTTT.